Below, 7 T cell receptor beta chains from the same sample are listed, as sequenced in a study of T-cell memory formation after mild COVID-19. TCRdb re-called the 5' RACE reads with MiXCR, one entry per CDR3 protein. The sample consists of 110,000 to 150,000 distinct CDR3 sequences, about 25% of them appearing once. The sample was PBMCs or a T cell subset sorted from them (not recorded which). Source of these receptors: an adult woman who had mild COVID-19 (a few samples of this study predate the infection). Cell type and time point are not known.

In its sample, this clonotype was seen a few times. This chain links TRBV18 with TRBJ2-1, with TRBD2 as a possible D gene (6 bases). The CDR3 loop spans 15 amino acids. The V end was cut by 0 bases, the J end by 7 bases, with 13 bases between. Per the germline V gene, CDR1 is KGHSH and CDR2 is LQKENI. The CDR3 sequence: CASSPPGGKVNEQFF. For the CDR3, the DNA is TGTGCCAGCTCACCACCGGGGGGTAAGGTGAATGAGCAGTTCTTC.

This clonotype was recorded a few times. For the CDR3, the DNA is TGTGCCAGCAGTTTCGACATCTACACTGAAGCTTTCTTT. This encodes CASSFDIYTEAFF. The chain joins TRBV27 to TRBJ1-1; D remains unclear. Trimming stripped 3 bases from V and 3 bases from J, with 8 bases between. This CDR3 spans 13 amino acids. Per the germline V gene, CDR1 is MNHEY and CDR2 is SMNVEV (reference sequence).

The chain combines TRBV9 with TRBJ1-2; 9 nucleotides agree with TRBD1. Per the germline V gene, CDR1 is SGDLS and CDR2 is YYNGEE. The CDR3 is 15 amino acids. Germline trimming cut 3 bases from V and 5 bases from J; bases unmatched to any gene: 8. For the CDR3, the DNA is TGTGCCAGCAGCGCCGCGGGACAGGGAGTATATGGCTACACCTTC. Its translation is CASSAAGQGVYGYTF.

This clonotype was detected many times. The rearrangement links TRBV7-8 to TRBJ2-4; 9 bases are a match to TRBD1. The CDR3 consists of 17 residues. Germline CDR1 SGHVS, CDR2 FQNEAQ. J lost 0 bases, V lost 3 bases, and 6 bases had no gene match. The CDR3 bases are TGTGCCAGCAGCTTCCTGGACAGGGGTCTAGCCAAAAACATTCAGTACTTC. This encodes CASSFLDRGLAKNIQYF. The full variable domain, its missing parts supplied by reference TRBV7-8 and TRBJ2-4, is GAGVSQSPRYKVAKRGQDVALRCDPISGHVSLFWYQQALGQGPEFLTYFQNEAQLDKSGLPSDRFFAERPEGSVSTLKIQRTQQEDSAVYLCASSFLDRGLAKNIQYFGAGTRLSVL.

The chain couples TRBV6-6 to TRBJ1-1, with unresolved D. The V end was cut by 8 bases, the J end by 3 bases, with 13 bases between. CDR3 size: 13 residues. Germline CDR1 reads MNHNY; CDR2 reads SVGAGI (reference sequence). The CDR3 DNA is TGTGCCAGCCGAATCGGAGGGTACACTGAAGCTTTCTTT. Protein sequence: CASRIGGYTEAFF.

The chain uses TRBV13 and TRBJ2-1, with 15 bases lining up with TRBD2. V shed 5 bases and J 7 bases; nucleotides not matched to a gene: 9. The CDR3 spans 17 residues. Germline CDR1 is PRHDT and CDR2 is FYEKMQ (reference sequence). CDR3 residues: CASSPTGTSGRRNEQFF. The CDR3 nucleotides read TGTGCCAGCAGCCCTACCGGGACTAGCGGGAGGAGGAATGAGCAGTTCTTC.

The chain joins TRBV29-1 to TRBJ1-2, with a weak D call TRBD1 (5 bases). This CDR3 contains 12 residues. In germline, CDR1 is SQVTM, CDR2 ANQGSEA. V lost 3 bases to trimming and J lost 4 bases, with 9 bases between them. This chain's CDR3 is CSVDRGTYGYTF. CDR3 coding DNA: TGCAGCGTTGACAGAGGGACCTATGGCTACACCTTC.